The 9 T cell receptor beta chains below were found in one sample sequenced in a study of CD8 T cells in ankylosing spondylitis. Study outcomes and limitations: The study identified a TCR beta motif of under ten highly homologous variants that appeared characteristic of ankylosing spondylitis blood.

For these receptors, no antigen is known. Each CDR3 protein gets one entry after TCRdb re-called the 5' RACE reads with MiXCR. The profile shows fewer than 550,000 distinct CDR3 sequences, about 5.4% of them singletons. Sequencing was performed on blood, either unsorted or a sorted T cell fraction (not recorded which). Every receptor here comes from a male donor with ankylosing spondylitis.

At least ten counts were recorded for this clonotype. In DNA, the CDR3 is TGCGCCAGCAGCTTGCTACAGCGGAGCTCCTACGAGCAGTACTTC. Protein product: CASSLLQRSSYEQYF. The rearrangement joins TRBV5-1 to TRBJ2-7, with D perhaps TRBD2 (5 bases). Trimming removed 1 base at V and 0 bases at J, with 11 bases between. This CDR3 is 15 amino acids long. Germline assignment: CDR1 SGHRS and CDR2 YFSETQ.

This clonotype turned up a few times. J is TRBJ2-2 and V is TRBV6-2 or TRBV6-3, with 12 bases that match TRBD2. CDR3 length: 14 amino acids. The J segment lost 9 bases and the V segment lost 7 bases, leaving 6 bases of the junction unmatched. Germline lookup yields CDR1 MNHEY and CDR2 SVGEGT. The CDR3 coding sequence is TGTGCCAGCACGGCTAGCGGGAGGGCCCGGGAGCTGTTTTTT. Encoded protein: CASTASGRARELFF.

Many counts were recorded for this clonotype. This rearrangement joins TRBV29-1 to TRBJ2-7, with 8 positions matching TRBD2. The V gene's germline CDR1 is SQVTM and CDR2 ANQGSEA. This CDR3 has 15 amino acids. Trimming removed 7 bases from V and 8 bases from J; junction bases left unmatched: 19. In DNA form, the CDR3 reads TGCAGCGCTATCGTTAGCGGGGTGGGGGCCACCAAGCAGTACTTC. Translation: CSAIVSGVGATKQYF.

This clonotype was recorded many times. CDR3 coding DNA: TGCGCCAGCAGCTTGGATACGGGGGCGCGTGGCTATGGCTACACCTTC. Its protein product is CASSLDTGARGYGYTF. This chain connects TRBV5-1 to TRBJ1-2, with TRBD1 as a possible D gene (6 bases). The CDR3 is 16 amino acids. V was cut by 0 bases and J by 4 bases, with 16 bases left in between. From germline, CDR1 is SGHRS and CDR2 YFSETQ.

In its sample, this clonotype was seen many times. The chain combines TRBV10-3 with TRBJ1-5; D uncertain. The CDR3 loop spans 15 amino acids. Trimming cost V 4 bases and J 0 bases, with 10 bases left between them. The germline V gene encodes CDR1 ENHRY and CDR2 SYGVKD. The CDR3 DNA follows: TGTGCCATCAGTGCCAGAGCGAATAGCAATCAGCCCCAGCATTTT. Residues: CAISARANSNQPQHF.

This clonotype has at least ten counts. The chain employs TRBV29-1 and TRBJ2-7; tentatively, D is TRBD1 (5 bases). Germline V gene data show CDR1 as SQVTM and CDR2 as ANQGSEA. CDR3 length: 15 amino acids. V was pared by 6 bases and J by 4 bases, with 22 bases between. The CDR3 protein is CSVNWARGGQYEQYF. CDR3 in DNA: TGCAGCGTCAACTGGGCTAGGGGCGGCCAATACGAGCAGTACTTC.

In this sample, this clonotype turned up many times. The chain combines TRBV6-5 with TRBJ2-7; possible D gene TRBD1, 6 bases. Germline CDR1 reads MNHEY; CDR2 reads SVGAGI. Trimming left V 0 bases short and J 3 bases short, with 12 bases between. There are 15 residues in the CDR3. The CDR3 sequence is CASSYSSGTFYEQYF. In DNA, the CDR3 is TGTGCCAGCAGTTACTCTTCCGGGACATTCTACGAGCAGTACTTC.

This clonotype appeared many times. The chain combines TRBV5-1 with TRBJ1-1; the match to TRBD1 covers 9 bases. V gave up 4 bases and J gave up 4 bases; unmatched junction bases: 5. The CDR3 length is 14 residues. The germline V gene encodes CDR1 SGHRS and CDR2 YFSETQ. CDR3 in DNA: TGCGCCAGCAGCGCGGGACAGGGTATCACTGAAGCTTTCTTT. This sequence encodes CASSAGQGITEAFF.

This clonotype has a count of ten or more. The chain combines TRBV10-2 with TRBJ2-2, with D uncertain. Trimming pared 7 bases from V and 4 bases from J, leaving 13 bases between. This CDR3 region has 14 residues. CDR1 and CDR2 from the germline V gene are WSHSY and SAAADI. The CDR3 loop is CASTKTRSTGELFF. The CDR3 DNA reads TGCGCCAGCACGAAGACAAGAAGCACCGGGGAGCTGTTTTTT.